The 28 T cell receptor beta chains listed next were all sequenced from one sample in a study of breast tumors, draining lymph nodes, adjacent tissues. Samples came from axillary lymph nodes draining the breast cancer. TCRdb re-called the multiplex PCR reads with MiXCR, one entry per CDR3 protein. The table records about 180,000 distinct CDR3 sequences, approximately 30% of them present only once. Sequenced: axillary lymph node tissue. The source is a female donor with breast cancer. Some clones in this sample may be carry-over from other donors' samples.

This clonotype was counted ten times or more. The chain links TRBV19 to TRBJ2-7; D is unclear. This CDR3 has 14 amino acids. Trimming stripped 1 base from V and 7 bases from J, with 14 bases between. In germline, CDR1 is LNHDA, CDR2 SQIVND (reference sequence). DNA for the CDR3: TGTGCCAGTAGTATAGTCAAGGGCTCGAAAGAGCAGTACTTC. Protein product: CASSIVKGSKEQYF.

This clonotype was observed many times. The V gene is TRBV6-5, the J gene TRBJ2-7, with D unresolved. Germline V lookup: CDR1 MNHEY, CDR2 SVGAGI. The CDR3 is 14 residues long. Trimming cost V 8 bases and J 1 base, with 15 bases left between them. This CDR3 is CASSSSGPSYEQYF. For the CDR3, the DNA is TGTGCCAGCTCCTCATCGGGTCCATCCTACGAGCAGTACTTC.

This clonotype has a count of ten or more. The chain recombines TRBV5-5 with TRBJ2-5; unclear D gene. Trimming cost V 4 bases and J 2 bases, with 12 bases left between them. CDR1 and CDR2 from the germline V gene are SGHKS and YYEKEE (reference sequence). The CDR3 contains 14 residues. This chain's CDR3 is CASSLLGTQETQYF. In DNA form, the CDR3 reads TGTGCCAGCAGCCTGCTTGGCACGCAAGAGACCCAGTACTTC.

This clonotype was counted at least ten times. This chain links TRBV25-1 with TRBJ2-2; D not certain. The germline V gene has CDR1 MGHDK and CDR2 SYGVNS. V was pared by 6 bases and J by 1 base, with 12 bases between. The CDR3 totals 15 residues. CDR3 coding DNA: TGTGCCAGCAGCCACCTTTCGGGGAACACCGGGGAGCTGTTTTTT. Amino acid sequence: CASSHLSGNTGELFF.

The gene calls are TRBV24-1 and TRBJ2-3; D gene ambiguous. Trimming shortened V by 9 bases and J by 2 bases, and 14 bases separated the two germline ends. In germline, CDR1 is KGHDR, CDR2 SFDVKD. This CDR3 is built from 14 residues. CDR3 amino acids: CATPSRKPTDTQYF. The CDR3 DNA follows: TGTGCCACCCCGTCGCGAAAACCCACAGATACGCAGTATTTT.

This clonotype has a count of ten or more. This chain links TRBV11-1 with TRBJ2-7; 7 bases agree with TRBD2. Looked up from germline, CDR1 is SGHAT and CDR2 is FQDESV (reference sequence). The CDR3 spans 16 residues. Losses at the gene ends were 5 bases for V and 2 bases for J; bases not matched to a gene: 12. CDR3 DNA sequence: TGTGCCAGCAGCCAAACCGGGGAGGGGTTTACCTACGAGCAGTACTTC. Its translation: CASSQTGEGFTYEQYF.

This clonotype was counted at least ten times. V gene TRBV6-6 combines with J gene TRBJ1-3; D perhaps matches TRBD1 (6 bases). The CDR3 spans 14 residues. Looked up from germline, CDR1 is MNHNY and CDR2 is SVGAGI (reference sequence). The V end lost 8 bases, the J end lost 4 bases, and 15 bases lay between the germline ends. The DNA of the CDR3 is TGTGCCAGCCTCAGGGGAGGCTTGGGAAACACCATATATTTT. It yields the protein CASLRGGLGNTIYF.

This clonotype was seen only a few times. In DNA form, the CDR3 reads TGCAGCGTTTACGGGACAGCGGGGGATAGCTATGGCTACACCTTC. Its translation: CSVYGTAGDSYGYTF. The J gene is TRBJ1-2, the V gene TRBV29-1, with 7 positions matching TRBD1. This CDR3 is built from 15 residues. Germline CDR1 SQVTM, CDR2 ANQGSEA. Trimming cost V 5 bases and J 4 bases; bases outside gene matches: 13.

The rearrangement links TRBV19 to TRBJ1-1, with D unclear. Germline CDR1 and CDR2: LNHDA and SQIVND (reference sequence). CDR3 size: 13 residues. V lost 3 bases and J 0 bases, leaving 5 bases between the germline ends. CDR3 region: CASSMGLNTEAFF. The DNA of the CDR3 is TGTGCCAGTAGTATGGGCTTGAACACTGAAGCTTTCTTT. The full variable domain, rest sourced from reference TRBV19 and TRBJ1-1, is DGGITQSPKYLFRKEGQNVTLSCEQNLNHDAMYWYRQDPGQGLRLIYYSQIVNDFQKGDIAEGYSVSREKKESFPLTVTSAQKNPTAFYLCASSMGLNTEAFFGQGTRLTVV.

Turning to this clonotype: A much larger clone sits a single nucleotide away, making a read error possible. A read error is likely, as this CDR3 ends without the conserved phenylalanine or tryptophan. The V call is TRBV18, the J call TRBJ1-4; TRBD1 matches at 9 bases. V gave up 5 bases and J gave up 5 bases; unmatched junction bases: 6. The CDR3 is made up of 15 amino acids. Germline V gives CDR1 KGHSH, CDR2 LQKENI. The CDR3 nucleotides read TGTGCCAGCTCATCGTGGACAGGGGAGAATGAAAAACTGTTTTCT. It is translated as CASSSWTGENEKLFS.

Here the CDR3 DNA reads TGTGCCAGCAGCCAAGGGGGAGGGAACAATGAGCAGTTCTTC. Translation: CASSQGGGNNEQFF. The rearrangement links TRBV3-1 to TRBJ2-1; the match to TRBD2 covers 7 bases. V shed 1 base and J 5 bases; nucleotides not matched to a gene: 2. The CDR3 consists of 14 residues. Germline V gene lookup returns CDR1 LGHDT and CDR2 YNNKEL (reference sequence).

There are many counts of this clonotype. The germline gene is not matched at one end of the junction; a read error may be the cause. J is TRBJ2-3 and V is TRBV6-5; possibly TRBD2 for D (6 bases). The germline V gene encodes CDR1 MNHEY and CDR2 SVGAGI. This CDR3 comprises 14 residues. This chain's CDR3 is CASSHSEGRDTQYF. CDR3 nucleotides: TGTGCCAGCAGTCACTCGGAGGGGCGCGATACGCAGTATTTT.

This clonotype was seen ten or more times. J is TRBJ2-1 and V is TRBV20-1; TRBD2 agrees at 7 bases. The germline V gene encodes CDR1 DFQATT and CDR2 SNEGSKA (reference sequence). V was clipped by 0 bases and J by 2 bases; unmatched bases: 4. The CDR3 runs 15 residues. CDR3 region: CSARERAGTYNEQFF. The CDR3 nucleotides are TGCAGTGCTAGAGAACGAGCGGGAACCTACAATGAGCAGTTCTTC.

This clonotype occurred many times. The chain couples TRBV4-2 to TRBJ2-3; maybe TRBD2 (6 bases). The germline gives CDR1 LGHNA, CDR2 YNFKEQ. The CDR3 consists of 15 residues. Trimming removed 1 base from V and 4 bases from J, with 12 bases in between. The CDR3: CASSQVILAPDTQYF. The CDR3 coding sequence is TGTGCCAGCAGCCAAGTCATTCTAGCGCCAGATACGCAGTATTTT.

V gene TRBV19 combines with J gene TRBJ1-1; TRBD1 aligns across 7 bases. This CDR3 contains 14 residues. Germline assignment: CDR1 LNHDA and CDR2 SQIVND (reference sequence). V trimming: 3 bases; J trimming: 2 bases; junction bases outside the gene matches: 3. The CDR3 nucleotides read TGTGCCAGTAGTATGGGACAGAGAAACACTGAAGCTTTCTTT. This gives the protein CASSMGQRNTEAFF.

Details on this clonotype: As the CDR3 is not closed by the conserved phenylalanine or tryptophan, this likely results from a read error. The DNA is left out, because the CDR3 cannot be placed on it with certainty; the CDR3 is given as TCRdb lists it. The rearrangement joins TRBV7-6 to TRBJ1-3; the table calls TRBD1, which could not be checked here. Per the germline V gene, CDR1 is SGHVS and CDR2 is FNYEAQ. The CDR3 comprises 9 residues, both ends counted. CDR3 amino acids: CASSLRTGV.

The gene calls are TRBV19 and TRBJ2-2; maybe TRBD2 (5 bases). Trimming removed 4 bases from V and 1 base from J, with 7 bases in between. Germline CDR1 is LNHDA and CDR2 is SQIVND (reference sequence). This CDR3 contains 14 residues. The CDR3 DNA is TGTGCCAGTAGTACTAGCAGGAACACCGGGGAGCTGTTTTTT. Protein sequence: CASSTSRNTGELFF.

This clonotype was observed at least ten times. The chain uses TRBV2 and TRBJ2-1, with D possibly being TRBD1 or TRBD2 (6 bases each). The V and J ends lost 1 base and 7 bases respectively, with 17 bases between them. This CDR3 is 16 amino acids long. The germline V gene encodes CDR1 SNHLY and CDR2 FYNNEI. The CDR3 is CASSEGGGTFVNEQFF. The CDR3 nucleotides are TGTGCCAGCAGTGAAGGTGGGGGGACATTTGTGAATGAGCAGTTCTTC.

This clonotype was counted ten times or more. V and J are TRBV15 and TRBJ1-5, with 7 nucleotides matching TRBD1. There are 16 residues in the CDR3. Germline lookup yields CDR1 LNHNV and CDR2 YYDKDF (reference sequence). Losses at the gene ends were 1 base for V and 2 bases for J; bases not matched to a gene: 5. CDR3 in DNA: TGTGCCACCAGCAGAGCCCAGGGGGACGGCAATCAGCCCCAGCATTTT. As protein: CATSRAQGDGNQPQHF. Based on the CDR3 plus reference TRBV15 and TRBJ1-5, the full variable domain is DAMVIQNPRYQVTQFGKPVTLSCSQTLNHNVMYWYQQKSSQAPKLLFHYYDKDFNNEADTPDNFQSRRPNTSFCFLDIRSPGLGDTAMYLCATSRAQGDGNQPQHFGDGTRLSIL.

This chain uses TRBV2 with TRBJ1-5; D might be TRBD1 (6 bases). The length of the CDR3 is 13 residues. CDR1 and CDR2 from the germline V gene are SNHLY and FYNNEI. Trimming stripped 6 bases from V and 7 bases from J, with 13 bases between. The CDR3 is CASRTGLSQPQHF. CDR3 DNA sequence: TGTGCCAGCAGGACAGGCCTCAGCCAGCCCCAGCATTTT. The whole variable domain, remainder taken from reference TRBV2 and TRBJ1-5, is EPEVTQTPSHQVTQMGQEVILRCVPISNHLYFYWYRQILGQKVEFLVSFYNNEISEKSEIFDDQFSVERPDGSNFTLKIRSTKLEDSAMYFCASRTGLSQPQHFGDGTRLSIL.

This clonotype was observed at least ten times. The chain uses TRBV20-1 and TRBJ1-5; tentatively, D is TRBD1 (5 bases). CDR3 length equals 15 residues. V gave up 3 bases and J gave up 5 bases, with 17 bases separating them. Germline lookup yields CDR1 DFQATT and CDR2 SNEGSKA (reference sequence). The CDR3 here is CSASRFRDGYQPQHF. CDR3 nucleotides: TGCAGTGCTAGCCGTTTTAGGGACGGGTATCAGCCCCAGCATTTT.

About this clonotype itself: The conserved closing phenylalanine or tryptophan is absent in this CDR3, likely reflecting a read error. The rearrangement links TRBV10-1 to TRBJ2-5, with 8 positions matching TRBD1. V lost 6 bases to trimming and J lost 3 bases; unmatched junction nucleotides: 9. This CDR3 is 15 amino acids long. Germline values: CDR1 WNHNN, CDR2 SYGVQD (reference sequence). CDR3 residues: CASSNSAGGEETQYL. The CDR3 nucleotides are TGCGCCAGCAGCAACTCGGCAGGGGGCGAAGAGACCCAGTACCTC.

This clonotype was seen many times. The chain uses TRBV2 and TRBJ2-3; D is unresolved. Per the germline V gene, CDR1 is SNHLY and CDR2 is FYNNEI. The CDR3 runs to 12 residues. V lost 3 bases to trimming and J lost 4 bases, with 5 bases between them. The CDR3 spells CASSEAADTQYF. The CDR3 nucleotides are TGTGCCAGCAGTGAGGCAGCAGATACGCAGTATTTT.

The genes are TRBV12-3 or TRBV12-4 and TRBJ2-3; TRBD1 agrees at 8 bases. The CDR3 totals 15 residues. Trimming at V came to 8 bases and at J to 11 bases, leaving 18 bases not matched to a gene. In DNA form, the CDR3 reads TGTGCCAGCTCTGCGACAGGGGCCCTTTACAATGAGCAGTATTTT. This sequence encodes CASSATGALYNEQYF.

This clonotype appeared many times. This chain uses TRBV12-3 or TRBV12-4 with TRBJ2-7, with 8 bases aligning to TRBD2. The CDR3 runs to 12 residues. V trimming: 5 bases; J trimming: 4 bases; junction bases outside the gene matches: 1. The CDR3: CASSTGGYEQYF. In nucleotides, the CDR3 is TGTGCCAGCAGTACGGGAGGGTACGAGCAGTACTTC.

This clonotype was seen a few times. Given a much more abundant clone one base away, this may be a read error. The V gene is TRBV14, the J gene TRBJ2-2; D is possibly TRBD1 (6 bases). Germline loops: CDR1 SGHDN, CDR2 FVKESK. The CDR3 covers 12 residues. DNA of the CDR3: TGTGCCATCTCCAGGGGAGCCGGGGAGCTGCTTTTT. Translating gives CAISRGAGELLF.

This clonotype was seen ten or more times. The chain's CDR3 is CSARIGHDSGNTIYF. The CDR3 nucleotides read TGCAGTGCTAGAATAGGACACGACTCTGGAAACACCATATATTTT. The chain employs TRBV20-1 and TRBJ1-3; maybe TRBD1 (5 bases). The CDR3 spans 15 residues. Germline values: CDR1 DFQATT, CDR2 SNEGSKA (reference sequence). V lost 2 bases and J 0 bases, leaving 11 bases between the germline ends.

This clonotype has at least ten counts. CDR3 DNA sequence: TGCGCCAGCAGCTTGGCAAGGGTTGGTGGGGGCTACACCTTC. Protein product: CASSLARVGGGYTF. This chain links TRBV5-1 with TRBJ1-2; no reliable D call. The CDR3 is 14 amino acids. From germline, CDR1 is SGHRS and CDR2 YFSETQ. V was clipped by 0 bases and J by 8 bases, with 14 bases between them.